This is a list of T cell receptor beta chains from one sample in a study of T cell clones after liver transplantation. Measured with immunoSEQ multiplex PCR; TCRdb has only the in-frame clones, and not every one. The sample gives under 85,000 clones, 80% of which show up once; about 0.79% is in the top ten. Here the sequenced sample was CD4+ T cells from blood, taken 12 months after liver transplant. The source is a human patient who received a liver transplant. Part of the T cell pool may stem from the graft donor. The CDR3 runs from the conserved cysteine through the conserved F or W. A D gene is named only where the DNA matches it firmly. Size tells how often a clone was seen (once, few, many) or the class of an expanded clone, and some rows leave it out.

J | size | V | D | CDR3 | DNA
TRBJ1-1 | . | TRBV2 | . | CASSEAVPTEAFF | TGTGCCAGCAGTGAGGCCGTCCCCACTGAAGCTTTCTTT
TRBJ2-5 | . | TRBV28 | . | CASSLMARPAVYLRGTKKETQYF | TGTGCCAGCAGTTTGATGGCCAGGCCGGCGGTTTACTTGAGGGGGACTAAAAAAGAGACCCAGTACTTC
TRBJ1-2 | . | TRBV21-1 | . | CASSNFGGNYGYTF | TGTGCCAGCAGCAATTTTGGAGGTAACTATGGCTACACCTTC
TRBJ2-1 | . | TRBV19 | . | CASSIRDGYNEQFF | TGTGCCAGTAGTATACGGGACGGCTACAATGAGCAGTTCTTC
TRBJ2-7 | few | TRBV5-6 | TRBD1 | CASSPTTGVGEQYF | TGTGCCAGCAGCCCTACTACAGGGGTGGGCGAGCAGTACTTC
TRBJ2-1 | . | TRBV6-1 | TRBD2 | CASKVELAGVNEQFF | TGTGCCAGCAAAGTAGAACTAGCGGGAGTCAATGAGCAGTTCTTC
TRBJ2-1 | . | TRBV15 | TRBD2 | CATSREVGGRNEQFF | TGTGCCACCAGCAGAGAGGTGGGAGGGCGAAATGAGCAGTTCTTC
TRBJ2-7 | . | TRBV7-2 | . | CASSLAFPGGAEQYF | TGTGCCAGCAGCTTAGCGTTCCCAGGCGGGGCCGAGCAGTACTTC
TRBJ1-3 | . | TRBV2 | . | CASSAQGSGGNTIYF | TGTGCCAGCAGTGCTCAGGGATCGGGCGGAAACACCATATATTTT
TRBJ2-3 | few | TRBV9 | . | CASSVGITTDTQYF | TGTGCCAGCAGCGTAGGAATTACCACAGATACGCAGTATTTT
TRBJ2-7 | . | TRBV2 | TRBD1 | CASTRDSNYEQYF | TGTGCCAGCACCCGGGACAGTAACTACGAGCAGTACTTC
TRBJ2-5 | . | TRBV5-1 | TRBD2 | CASSSISTSGQETQYF | TGCGCCAGCAGCTCAATCTCGACTAGCGGCCAAGAGACCCAGTACTTC